Below are 26 T cell receptor beta chains sequenced from a single sample in a study of post-analysis software for immune sequencing data. General study points: Comparison of patients with controls showed five TRBV segments more frequent in patients, TRBV5-6, TRBV5-1 and TRBV20-1 among them.

These TCRs' antigens remain unknown. Presence of unique molecular identifiers characterized the TCR beta cDNA libraries. TCRdb passed the PCR reads through MiXCR, listing each CDR3 protein once. The repertoire has 740,000 or so distinct CDR3 sequences, approximately 50% of them found once; the top ten carry over 4%. The sequencing sample was made of blood. Receptors originate from a girl aged 10 to 17 with multiple sclerosis.

The CDR3 region is CATERLAVYEQYF. CDR3 DNA: TGTGCCACCGAGCGGCTAGCGGTCTACGAGCAGTACTTC. The chain has TRBV7-9 and TRBJ2-7; 7 bases are shared with TRBD2. Germline V gene data show CDR1 as SEHNR and CDR2 as FQNEAQ (reference sequence). Losses at the gene ends were 10 bases for V and 3 bases for J; bases not matched to a gene: 9. CDR3 size: 13 residues.

The chain uses TRBV20-1 and TRBJ1-6; D possibly corresponds to TRBD1 (5 bases). The V gene lost 0 bases and the J gene lost 2 bases, with 8 bases spanning the gap. The CDR3 consists of 15 residues. Looked up from germline, CDR1 is DFQATT and CDR2 is SNEGSKA (reference sequence). Here the CDR3 reads CSARDGAAYNSPLHF. DNA for the CDR3: TGCAGTGCTAGAGATGGGGCGGCCTATAATTCACCCCTCCACTTT.

The chain couples TRBV20-1 to TRBJ1-2, with TRBD1 as a possible D gene (6 bases). Trimming removed 0 bases at V and 3 bases at J, with 14 bases between. The CDR3 is made up of 15 amino acids. Per germline, CDR1 DFQATT and CDR2 SNEGSKA (reference sequence). The CDR3 reads CSAREDRGLDYGYTF. DNA for the CDR3: TGCAGTGCTAGAGAGGACAGAGGGTTAGACTATGGCTACACCTTC.

The V gene is TRBV4-1, the J gene TRBJ1-1; D remains unclear. Per germline, CDR1 MGHRA and CDR2 YSYEKL. The CDR3 is made up of 14 amino acids. V lost 4 bases to trimming and J lost 1 base, with 10 bases between them. In DNA, the CDR3 is TGCGCCAGCAGCCTCGAAAGGGCGAACACTGAAGCTTTCTTT. Translation: CASSLERANTEAFF.

The chain has TRBV25-1 and TRBJ2-1; the match to TRBD2 covers 16 bases. V was clipped by 1 base and J by 8 bases; unmatched bases: 14. The germline V gene encodes CDR1 MGHDK and CDR2 SYGVNS. The CDR3 is 20 amino acids. The CDR3 loop is CASSEFGTSGRAPLGYEQFF. In DNA form, the CDR3 reads TGTGCCAGCAGTGAATTTGGGACTAGCGGGAGGGCCCCTTTGGGTTATGAGCAGTTCTTC.

The genes are TRBV11-2 and TRBJ2-6, with D perhaps matching TRBD1 or TRBD2 (5 bases each). Trimming removed 4 bases from V and 1 base from J, with 17 bases in between. The CDR3 is made up of 18 amino acids. The germline CDR1 and CDR2 sequences are SGHAT and FQNNGV. CDR3 nucleotides: TGTGCCAGCAGCTCAGGGACGGAAGCATGGTCTGGGGCCAACGTCCTGACTTTC. This encodes CASSSGTEAWSGANVLTF.

The rearrangement links TRBV27 to TRBJ2-5; D not certain. The CDR3 runs 14 residues. Trimming took off 2 bases at V and 1 base at J, with 8 bases between the two ends. Per the germline V gene, CDR1 is MNHEY and CDR2 is SMNVEV (reference sequence). The CDR3 reads CASSLGVTQETQYF. CDR3 nucleotide sequence: TGTGCCAGCAGTTTAGGTGTGACCCAAGAGACCCAGTACTTC.

This clonotype came up a few times. This sequence joins TRBV5-1 and TRBJ2-7; 7 bases fit TRBD2. Germline V lookup: CDR1 SGHRS, CDR2 YFSETQ. Losses at the gene ends were 4 bases for V and 0 bases for J; bases not matched to a gene: 10. The CDR3 has 16 residues. The CDR3 nucleotides read TGCGCCAGCAGCGGCGGTACTAGCGCTAGCTCCTACGAGCAGTACTTC. Protein product: CASSGGTSASSYEQYF.

The V gene is TRBV20-1, the J gene TRBJ1-1, with D possibly being TRBD1 (5 bases). The V end was cut by 1 base, the J end by 0 bases, with 6 bases between. The CDR3 length is 13 residues. Germline V CDR1 and CDR2: DFQATT, SNEGSKA (reference sequence). In DNA form, the CDR3 reads TGCAGTGCTAGAGGGGGCTTGAACACTGAAGCTTTCTTT. Protein product: CSARGGLNTEAFF.

In its sample, this clonotype was seen a few times. The chain uses TRBV29-1 and TRBJ2-3; TRBD1 aligns across 8 bases. The CDR3 loop spans 13 amino acids. The trim removed 7 bases at V and 5 bases at J, leaving 8 bases unmatched. From germline, CDR1 is SQVTM and CDR2 ANQGSEA. In nucleotides, the CDR3 is TGCAGCGCCTCAGGGGGCGGTGAAGATACGCAGTATTTT. This encodes CSASGGGEDTQYF.

The chain carries TRBV20-1 and TRBJ2-1, with 11 nucleotides matching TRBD2. Trimming at V came to 6 bases and at J to 7 bases, leaving 14 bases not matched to a gene. The CDR3 is 16 residues long. Germline values: CDR1 DFQATT, CDR2 SNEGSKA (reference sequence). CDR3 coding DNA: TGCAGTGCCCCTTTATGGTCTAGCGGGAGGCAAAATGAGCAGTTCTTC. Protein: CSAPLWSSGRQNEQFF.

The chain has TRBV6-1 and TRBJ2-5; TRBD2 matches at 10 bases. Unmatched junction bases numbered 10, after V lost 2 bases and J lost 1 base. Germline V gene sequence: CDR1 MNHNS, CDR2 SASEGT. The CDR3 is 18 residues long. The CDR3 spells CASSERASGGPFQETQYF. CDR3 DNA: TGTGCCAGCAGTGAACGGGCTAGCGGGGGCCCCTTCCAAGAGACCCAGTACTTC.

The V call is TRBV21-1, the J call TRBJ2-1; no check of the table's D call, TRBD2, against the DNA was made. TRBV21-1 is classified as a pseudogene. The CDR3 contains 15 residues. In DNA form, the CDR3 reads TGTGCCAGCAGCAAACGGGGGGGATCCTACAATGAGCAGTTCTTC. Residues: CASSKRGGSYNEQFF.

V is TRBV6-5 and J is TRBJ2-1; the D gene is possibly TRBD2 (6 bases). There are 14 residues in the CDR3. Germline lookup yields CDR1 MNHEY and CDR2 SVGAGI. V lost 6 bases, J lost 6 bases, and 15 bases lay in between. The CDR3 coding sequence is TGTGCCAGCAGATCCAGGGACTTCGGCAATGAGCAGTTCTTC. Translating it yields CASRSRDFGNEQFF.

The chain employs TRBV27 and TRBJ2-7, with 13 bases that match TRBD2. The CDR3 contains 19 residues. Per the germline V gene, CDR1 is MNHEY and CDR2 is SMNVEV (reference sequence). V lost 3 bases to trimming and J lost 7 bases; unmatched junction nucleotides: 18. Here the CDR3 reads CASSFTPYPGLAGVREQYF. CDR3 coding DNA: TGTGCCAGCAGTTTCACACCCTACCCTGGACTAGCGGGAGTTAGGGAGCAGTACTTC.

This clonotype has only a few counts. CDR3 residues: CSASLPGRVRGEQYF. In nucleotides, the CDR3 is TGCAGTGCTAGCCTTCCTGGGCGGGTTCGGGGAGAGCAGTACTTC. This chain joins TRBV20-1 and TRBJ2-7; possibly TRBD2 for D (5 bases). V was pared by 3 bases and J by 7 bases, with 22 bases between. Germline V gene lookup returns CDR1 DFQATT and CDR2 SNEGSKA (reference sequence). The CDR3 length is 15 residues.

The chain links TRBV30 to TRBJ2-7; D is undetermined. Germline CDR1 and CDR2: GTSNPN and SVGIG (reference sequence). This CDR3 region has 14 residues. V was cut by 3 bases and J by 7 bases, with 19 bases left in between. CDR3 bases: TGTGCCTGGAGGGAAGGGTCGGAAGTGGGAGAGCAGTACTTC. This codes for CAWREGSEVGEQYF.

The chain combines TRBV20-1 with TRBJ2-3; a weak D match, TRBD1 (5 bases). This CDR3 comprises 15 residues. The germline V gene has CDR1 DFQATT and CDR2 SNEGSKA (reference sequence). Trimming took 5 bases from V and 2 from J, leaving 17 bases between them. CDR3 sequence reads: CSAGSSQGLTDTQYF. DNA of the CDR3: TGCAGTGCTGGCTCGTCGCAGGGCCTCACAGATACGCAGTATTTT.

A word on this clonotype: An end of the junction does not agree with germline; a read error may underlie this. V gene TRBV10-3 combines with J gene TRBJ2-3, with 9 bases identical to TRBD2. The CDR3 has 18 residues. Germline loops: CDR1 ENHRY, CDR2 SYGVKD. For the CDR3, the DNA is TGTGCCATCGGTGATCCCCACGATGGCGGGAGGGCCACAGATACGCAGTATTTT. This translates into CAIGDPHDGGRATDTQYF.

The chain is built from TRBV20-1 and TRBJ2-7, with 7 bases lining up with TRBD1. With V trimmed by 5 bases and J by 6 bases, 13 bases remained unmatched. Germline CDR1 DFQATT, CDR2 SNEGSKA (reference sequence). This CDR3 comprises 14 residues. The CDR3 DNA reads as TGCAGTGCTCCTCTGCCTGACAGGGTTCGCGAGCAGTACTTC. It yields the protein CSAPLPDRVREQYF.

The chain carries TRBV18 and TRBJ1-6, with D perhaps matching TRBD1 (5 bases). This CDR3 comprises 14 residues. Germline V gives CDR1 KGHSH, CDR2 LQKENI. Between the trimmed V and J ends, which lost 3 bases and 10 bases, there was a span of 13 bases. In DNA, the CDR3 is TGTGCCAGCTCACCCTTCACCGGACACTCACCCCTCCACTTT. Amino acid sequence: CASSPFTGHSPLHF.

This chain joins TRBV28 and TRBJ2-5; 8 bases line up with TRBD1. The germline V gene has CDR1 MDHEN and CDR2 SYDVKM. This CDR3 comprises 15 residues. After removal of 3 bases from V and 5 bases from J, the junction contained 8 bases not matched to a gene. The CDR3 sequence is CASSFQGAEGETQYF. CDR3 bases: TGTGCCAGCAGTTTCCAGGGGGCGGAGGGCGAGACCCAGTACTTC.

The chain links TRBV27 to TRBJ2-5; 14 positions match TRBD2. The J call is doubtful: the DNA matches TRBJ2-7 better. Looked up from germline, CDR1 is MNHEY and CDR2 is SMNVEV (reference sequence). The CDR3 runs to 15 residues. The DNA for the CDR3 is TGTGCCAGCAGTCCTGGGACTAGCGGGAGATACGAGCAGTACTTC. Protein: CASSPGTSGRYEQYF.

The chain's CDR3 is CASSPEVGDRISWGYTF. CDR3 nucleotides: TGTGCCAGCTCACCCGAAGTAGGGGACAGGATTTCTTGGGGCTACACCTTC. This sequence joins TRBV18 and TRBJ1-2; 8 bases match TRBD1. Looked up from germline, CDR1 is KGHSH and CDR2 is LQKENI. The CDR3 length is 17 residues. The V gene end was trimmed by 3 bases and the J gene end by 8 bases; junction bases not matched to a gene: 17.

This clonotype has a handful of counts. The CDR3 sequence: CASSLAGTGSPYEQYF. The CDR3 region has the DNA TGCGCCAGCAGCTTGGCTGGAACAGGGAGTCCCTACGAGCAGTACTTC. The chain carries TRBV5-1 and TRBJ2-7; possibly TRBD1 for D (6 bases). Germline V lookup: CDR1 SGHRS, CDR2 YFSETQ. V shed 0 bases and J shed 2 bases, with 15 bases lying between them. The CDR3 loop spans 16 amino acids.

This clonotype was picked up one time. The rearrangement joins TRBV11-2 to TRBJ2-1; perhaps TRBD2 as D (6 bases). Germline V gene sequence: CDR1 SGHAT, CDR2 FQNNGV. Trimming pared 3 bases from V and 6 bases from J, leaving 18 bases between. The CDR3 runs 16 residues. The CDR3 sequence is CASSLAHLRGVNEQFF. The DNA for the CDR3 is TGTGCCAGCAGCTTGGCACACCTCCGCGGGGTCAATGAGCAGTTCTTC.